The 26 T cell receptor beta chains below all came from one sample that was sequenced in a study of cytomegalovirus exposure and HLA in healthy donors (dated by TCRdb to 2016 to 2017). Receptor amplification or capture employed the immunoSEQ multiplex PCR assay. The multiplex PCR relied on a mix of 60 forward primers for TCR Vbeta segments and 13 reverse primers for TCR Jbeta segments. TCRdb holds this immuneACCESS table with in-frame rearrangements only. Some clones are missing; in checked studies, unresolved V genes explain under half, and the rest has no known cause. This sample is represented by about 160,000 clones; 86% of them were singletons. The ten largest clones capture 1.5% to 2% of the sample. The sequencing input was PBMCs. The receptor set was obtained from a woman aged 18-29 years in good health and CMV-seronegative.

The chain links TRBV6-4 to TRBJ2-6; no definite D call. Deletions cut 0 bases from V and 1 base from J, with 4 bases between. Germline lookup yields CDR1 MRHNA and CDR2 SNTAGT. The CDR3 length is 15 residues. The CDR3 reads CASSDSASGANVLTF. CDR3 coding DNA: TGTGCCAGCAGTGACTCTGCGTCTGGGGCCAACGTCCTGACTTTC.

V is TRBV5-1 and J is TRBJ2-3; TRBD2 matches at 16 bases. The CDR3 has 18 residues. Germline CDR1 is SGHRS and CDR2 is YFSETQ. With V trimmed by 4 bases and J by 2 bases, 7 bases remained unmatched. The CDR3 nucleotides are TGCGCCAGCAGCCCGGGACTAGCGGGGGGGCCAGACACAGATACGCAGTATTTT. Its protein product is CASSPGLAGGPDTDTQYF.

This rearrangement joins TRBV19 to TRBJ1-1; D is perhaps TRBD1 (5 bases). V was clipped by 5 bases and J by 3 bases, with 19 bases between them. The CDR3 totals 16 residues. The germline gives CDR1 LNHDA, CDR2 SQIVND (reference sequence). The CDR3 sequence: CASSWEGRAWDTEAFF. The CDR3 nucleotides read TGTGCCAGTAGTTGGGAGGGCAGGGCATGGGACACTGAAGCTTTCTTT.

The rearrangement links TRBV2 to TRBJ1-1; TRBD1 matches 8 bases. Per germline, CDR1 SNHLY and CDR2 FYNNEI. The CDR3 totals 13 residues. The V gene end was trimmed by 9 bases and the J gene end by 4 bases; junction bases not matched to a gene: 7. The CDR3 reads CASERQGLTEAFF. DNA of the CDR3: TGTGCCAGTGAACGACAGGGGCTCACTGAAGCTTTCTTT.

The chain joins TRBV7-8 to TRBJ2-7; TRBD2 might be the D (5 bases). This CDR3 spans 14 amino acids. Germline CDR1 and CDR2: SGHVS and FQNEAQ. Trimming stripped 4 bases from V and 3 bases from J, with 13 bases between. CDR3 residues: CASSSTGFFYEQYF. In DNA, the CDR3 is TGTGCCAGCAGCTCTACGGGGTTTTTCTACGAGCAGTACTTC. The variable domain in full, completed from reference TRBV7-8 and TRBJ2-7, reads GAGVSQSPRYKVAKRGQDVALRCDPISGHVSLFWYQQALGQGPEFLTYFQNEAQLDKSGLPSDRFFAERPEGSVSTLKIQRTQQEDSAVYLCASSSTGFFYEQYFGPGTRLTVT.

This clone appeared once. The chain couples TRBV6-5 to TRBJ2-7, with 8 bases matching TRBD2. Germline CDR1 reads MNHEY; CDR2 reads SVGAGI. Trimming took 6 bases from V and 1 from J; bases not matched to a gene: 8. The CDR3 covers 15 residues. The chain's CDR3 is CASSTASGLSYEQYF. The CDR3 DNA reads as TGTGCCAGCAGCACTGCTAGCGGGCTTTCCTACGAGCAGTACTTC.

The rearrangement joins TRBV27 to TRBJ2-2; 13 bases map to TRBD2. There are 19 residues in the CDR3. Unmatched junction bases numbered 8, after V lost 0 bases and J lost 4 bases. Germline CDR1 MNHEY, CDR2 SMNVEV (reference sequence). CDR3 in amino acids: CASSLSPLGLAGVTGELFF. In DNA form, the CDR3 reads TGTGCCAGCAGTTTATCCCCCCTTGGACTAGCGGGAGTCACCGGGGAGCTGTTTTTT.

This clone was picked up one time. Other DNA sequences in this sample translate to the same CDR3. The gene calls are TRBV10-2 and TRBJ1-1, with 8 bases matching TRBD1. Germline loops: CDR1 WSHSY, CDR2 SAAADI. Losses at the gene ends were 6 bases for V and 11 bases for J; bases not matched to a gene: 8. The CDR3 totals 12 residues. The CDR3 DNA is TGCGCCAGCAGCCGGGACAGGAGTGAGGCTTTCTTT. Its protein product is CASSRDRSEAFF.

V is TRBV29-1 and J is TRBJ1-5; 10 bases are a match to TRBD1. Trimming cost V 7 bases and J 2 bases; bases outside gene matches: 11. There are 16 residues in the CDR3. Germline V gene data show CDR1 as SQVTM and CDR2 as ANQGSEA. The CDR3 loop is CSAVIPGTGGNQPQHF. The CDR3 bases are TGCAGCGCGGTAATCCCCGGGACAGGGGGCAATCAGCCCCAGCATTTT.

The chain carries TRBV25-1 and TRBJ1-1, with 8 nucleotides matching TRBD1. Germline V CDR1 and CDR2: MGHDK, SYGVNS. Trimming removed 8 bases from V and 1 base from J; junction bases left unmatched: 9. The CDR3 length is 15 residues. The CDR3 spells CASRRQGSSNTEAFF. Here the CDR3 DNA reads TGTGCCAGCCGAAGACAGGGGAGTTCGAACACTGAAGCTTTCTTT.

The chain recombines TRBV28 with TRBJ2-7, with D uncertain. Trimming stripped 4 bases from V and 2 bases from J, with 12 bases between. Looked up from germline, CDR1 is MDHEN and CDR2 is SYDVKM. The CDR3 has 14 amino acids. This CDR3 reads CASSSLGGAYEQYF. The CDR3 DNA reads as TGTGCCAGCAGTTCCCTCGGCGGAGCCTACGAGCAGTACTTC.

The chain joins TRBV28 to TRBJ2-7, with 9 bases lining up with TRBD2. V trimming: 3 bases; J trimming: 2 bases; junction bases outside the gene matches: 5. The CDR3 totals 15 residues. CDR1 and CDR2 from the germline V gene are MDHEN and SYDVKM. CDR3 nucleotide sequence: TGTGCCAGCAGTTTTAGGACTAGCGTTCCCTACGAGCAGTACTTC. Protein: CASSFRTSVPYEQYF.

This clone has just a few counts. The chain couples TRBV28 to TRBJ2-7; no clear D gene. Trimming pared 6 bases from V and 3 bases from J, leaving 6 bases between. CDR3 length equals 11 residues. Germline CDR1 MDHEN, CDR2 SYDVKM. The CDR3 protein is CASSNIYEQYF. The CDR3 region has the DNA TGTGCCAGCAGCAACATCTACGAGCAGTACTTC.

The J gene is TRBJ2-1, the V gene TRBV9; TRBD2 matches at 7 bases. Germline CDR1 reads SGDLS; CDR2 reads YYNGEE. Trimming removed 0 bases from V and 5 bases from J; junction bases left unmatched: 5. The length of the CDR3 is 15 residues. This CDR3 is CASSVASGAHNEQFF. The CDR3 DNA reads TGTGCCAGCAGCGTAGCCAGCGGGGCGCACAATGAGCAGTTCTTC.

The V gene is TRBV6-4, the J gene TRBJ2-3, with 10 positions matching TRBD2. This CDR3 has 14 amino acids. The trim removed 4 bases at V and 6 bases at J, leaving 4 bases unmatched. Per germline, CDR1 MRHNA and CDR2 SNTAGT. Written as DNA, the CDR3 is TGTGCCAGCAGTGGACTAGCGGGCGGGGATACGCAGTATTTT. It encodes CASSGLAGGDTQYF.

The chain couples TRBV6-1 to TRBJ2-3, with D uncertain. CDR1 and CDR2 (germline): MNHNS, SASEGT. This CDR3 is built from 14 residues. V lost 6 bases to trimming and J lost 5 bases, with 15 bases between them. The CDR3 is CASSLINFQDTQYF. In DNA form, the CDR3 reads TGTGCCAGCAGCTTGATCAACTTCCAAGATACGCAGTATTTT.

This chain uses TRBV2 with TRBJ1-5; D not resolved. The CDR3 is 13 amino acids. Trimming took 7 bases from V and 1 from J, leaving 8 bases between them. Germline V lookup: CDR1 SNHLY, CDR2 FYNNEI. The CDR3 is CASKTGSNQPQHF. The CDR3 DNA is TGTGCCAGCAAGACGGGGAGCAATCAGCCCCAGCATTTT.

The rearrangement links TRBV4-2 to TRBJ1-4, with D hard to call. CDR1 is LGHNA, CDR2 YNFKEQ, per germline. The CDR3 totals 19 residues. The ends were cut back, 3 bases at V and 8 bases at J, with 28 bases in the middle. CDR3 DNA: TGTGCCAGCAGCCACCTACTAGCGGGAGGTCCCTCGAGAACCGAAAAACTGTTTTTT. Amino acid sequence: CASSHLLAGGPSRTEKLFF.

The chain employs TRBV7-3 and TRBJ1-2; 10 bases line up with TRBD1. Germline V gene lookup returns CDR1 SGHTA and CDR2 FQGTGA. V gave up 2 bases and J gave up 8 bases; unmatched junction bases: 2. This CDR3 has 13 amino acids. CDR3 nucleotide sequence: TGTGCCAGCAGCTTATGGGACAGGGGAGGCTACACCTTC. This encodes CASSLWDRGGYTF.

V and J are TRBV11-2 and TRBJ1-1; maybe TRBD1 (6 bases). V was trimmed by 3 bases and J by 2 bases, leaving 7 bases between them. The V gene's germline CDR1 is SGHAT and CDR2 FQNNGV. The CDR3 covers 13 residues. The CDR3 loop is CASSFRGNTEAFF. CDR3 DNA: TGTGCCAGCAGCTTCAGGGGTAACACTGAAGCTTTCTTT.

The V and J genes are TRBV11-2 and TRBJ1-2; 7 bases agree with TRBD1. The germline V gene encodes CDR1 SGHAT and CDR2 FQNNGV. V gave up 5 bases and J gave up 4 bases; unmatched junction bases: 7. The length of the CDR3 is 14 residues. This CDR3 reads CASSQEGAGYGYTF. The CDR3 coding sequence is TGTGCCAGCAGCCAGGAGGGGGCGGGCTATGGCTACACCTTC.

The rearrangement joins TRBV19 to TRBJ2-5; D is perhaps TRBD2 (6 bases). The CDR3 is 13 amino acids. The germline CDR1 and CDR2 sequences are LNHDA and SQIVND (reference sequence). Trimming pared 4 bases from V and 4 bases from J, leaving 10 bases between. In DNA form, the CDR3 reads TGTGCCAGTAGTACGGGAGTATTAGAGACCCAGTACTTC. Residues: CASSTGVLETQYF.

The count of this clone is one. The chain recombines TRBV19 with TRBJ2-1; D possibly corresponds to TRBD2 (6 bases). CDR1 is LNHDA, CDR2 SQIVND, per germline (reference sequence). The V gene lost 5 bases and the J gene lost 6 bases, with 11 bases spanning the gap. The CDR3 covers 13 residues. DNA of the CDR3: TGTGCCAGTAGTCGAGGACTACTCAATGAGCAGTTCTTC. It codes for CASSRGLLNEQFF.

The gene calls are TRBV5-1 and TRBJ2-3; a weak D match, TRBD2 (6 bases). Germline lookup yields CDR1 SGHRS and CDR2 YFSETQ. CDR3 size: 15 residues. Trimming shortened V by 5 bases and J by 4 bases, and 17 bases separated the two germline ends. The CDR3 sequence is CASRSGGSLADTQYF. The CDR3 bases are TGCGCCAGCAGGAGTGGGGGGTCCCTGGCAGATACGCAGTATTTT.

The chain employs TRBV19 and TRBJ1-4, with 12 nucleotides matching TRBD1. The CDR3 is 14 residues long. CDR1 LNHDA and CDR2 SQIVND come from the germline V gene (reference sequence). V dropped 5 bases and J dropped 10; count of bases not matched to a gene: 5. CDR3 loop: CASSGTGGIRKLFF. The CDR3 bases are TGTGCCAGTAGTGGGACAGGGGGCATCCGAAAACTGTTTTTT.

This sequence joins TRBV5-6 and TRBJ2-7, with 8 bases lining up with TRBD1. CDR3 length: 15 amino acids. The germline gives CDR1 SGHDT, CDR2 YYEEEE. The ends lost 0 bases at V and 3 bases at J; junction bases unmatched: 5. DNA of the CDR3: TGTGCCAGCAGCTTGGGTGTCACAGGGGGCTACGAGCAGTACTTC. Protein: CASSLGVTGGYEQYF. Full variable domain (rest looked up from reference TRBV5-6 and TRBJ2-7): DAGVTQSPTHLIKTRGQQVTLRCSPKSGHDTVSWYQQALGQGPQFIFQYYEEEERQRGNFPDRFSGHQFPNYSSELNVNALLLGDSALYLCASSLGVTGGYEQYFGPGTRLTVT.